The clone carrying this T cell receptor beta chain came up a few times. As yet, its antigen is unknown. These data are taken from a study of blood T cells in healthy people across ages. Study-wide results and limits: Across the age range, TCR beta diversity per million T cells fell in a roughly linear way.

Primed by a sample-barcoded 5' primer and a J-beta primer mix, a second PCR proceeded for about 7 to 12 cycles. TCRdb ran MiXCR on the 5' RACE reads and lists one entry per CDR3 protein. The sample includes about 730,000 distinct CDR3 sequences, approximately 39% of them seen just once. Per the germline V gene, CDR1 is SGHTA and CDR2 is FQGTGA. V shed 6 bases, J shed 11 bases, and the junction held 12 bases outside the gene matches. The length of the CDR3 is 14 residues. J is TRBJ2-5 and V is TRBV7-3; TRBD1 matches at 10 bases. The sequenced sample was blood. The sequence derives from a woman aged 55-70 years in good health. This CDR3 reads CASSSRQGAGEQYF. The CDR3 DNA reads TGTGCCAGCAGTTCCCGACAGGGGGCTGGTGAGCAGTACTTC.